The present T cell receptor (beta chain) was sequenced within a study of T cells in localized non-small cell lung cancer. Study results and limitations: Adjacent lung tissue had a median roughly 55 of the top 100 clones found in the tumor. Density of T cells in blood, when higher, went with longer overall survival. Uninvolved adjacent lung showed higher T cell clonality than tumor.

Assay: immunoSEQ multiplex PCR; the TCRdb copy retains only in-frame clones and omits some. The repertoire holds about 59,000 clones, with approximately 90% as singletons. CDR1 and CDR2 from the germline V gene are SEHNR and FQNEAQ (reference sequence). V was cut by 7 bases and J by 5 bases, with 14 bases left in between. The length of the CDR3 is 13 residues. On this clone: The antigen is unknown.

The specimen was peripheral blood, collected before any cancer treatment. This chain connects TRBV7-9 to TRBJ1-1, with D perhaps TRBD1 (5 bases). The TCR comes from a man between 40 and 75 years old with stage I lung adenocarcinoma. CDR3 in DNA: TGTGCCAGCACCCCCCCGGGGGTAACTGAAGCTTTCTTT. It codes for CASTPPGVTEAFF.